These 21 T cell receptor beta chains were sequenced from one sample in a study of blood T cell repertoires in COVID-19. Measured with immunoSEQ multiplex PCR; TCRdb has only the in-frame clones, and not every one. The sample lists approximately 89,000 clones, around four fifths occurring once. Sequenced: peripheral blood. These receptors were obtained from a woman in her seventies with active or convalescent COVID-19.

The V call is TRBV5-6, the J call TRBJ1-2; the D gene is possibly TRBD1 (5 bases). The germline CDR1 and CDR2 sequences are SGHDT and YYEEEE. This CDR3 has 14 amino acids. V dropped 3 bases and J dropped 4 bases, with 13 bases sitting between them. The DNA for the CDR3 is TGTGCCAGCAGCTCACAGACAGCCGCCTATGGCTACACCTTC. Translating gives CASSSQTAAYGYTF.

This chain connects TRBV7-8 to TRBJ1-2, with 7 bases that match TRBD1. Trimming removed 7 bases from V and 4 bases from J; junction bases left unmatched: 6. This CDR3 has 13 amino acids. Germline V lookup: CDR1 SGHVS, CDR2 FQNEAQ. The CDR3 DNA reads as TGTGCCAGCACCGCAGGGGGGTCCTATGGCTACACCTTC. Residues: CASTAGGSYGYTF.

This clone turned up a few times. CDR3 amino acids: CSALSGGGYTF. In nucleotides, the CDR3 is TGCAGTGCCCTATCAGGAGGTGGCTACACCTTC. The chain recombines TRBV20-1 with TRBJ1-2; D is ambiguous. V lost 6 bases to trimming and J lost 7 bases, with 12 bases between them. The CDR3 has 11 amino acids. Germline-derived CDR1 and CDR2 are DFQATT and SNEGSKA (reference sequence).

The chain links TRBV11-2 to TRBJ1-2; D not certain. The CDR3 has 10 residues. V lost 3 bases to trimming and J lost 8 bases, with 4 bases between them. CDR1 is SGHAT and CDR2 is FQNNGV in the germline V gene. CDR3 DNA: TGTGCCAGCAGCTTCTCGGGCTACACCTTC. Its protein product is CASSFSGYTF.

This clone was observed a single time. This chain uses TRBV5-1 with TRBJ1-2; 9 nucleotides agree with TRBD1. Trimming cost V 5 bases and J 6 bases; bases outside gene matches: 8. The CDR3 is 14 residues long. Germline V gives CDR1 SGHRS, CDR2 YFSETQ. CDR3: CASRSTGGADGYTF. CDR3 bases: TGCGCCAGCAGATCCACAGGGGGCGCCGATGGCTACACCTTC.

The V call is TRBV7-2, the J call TRBJ1-4; tentative D call: TRBD1 (6 bases). Germline V lookup: CDR1 SGHTA, CDR2 FQGNSA. This CDR3 has 13 residues. V dropped 3 bases and J dropped 10 bases, with 12 bases sitting between them. The DNA for the CDR3 is TGTGCCAGCAGCTTGGGGGCCAGCCGAAAACTGTTTTTT. Residues: CASSLGASRKLFF.

The gene calls are TRBV6-5 and TRBJ1-2, with 10 bases fitting TRBD1. CDR1 and CDR2 from the germline V gene are MNHEY and SVGAGI. This CDR3 has 15 amino acids. The V gene end was trimmed by 9 bases and the J gene end by 5 bases; junction bases not matched to a gene: 12. CDR3 nucleotides: TGTGCCAGTTTCCTGTCGGGGACAGGGGTTTATGGCTACACCTTC. Residues: CASFLSGTGVYGYTF.

The chain joins TRBV12-5 to TRBJ2-1; D is possibly TRBD2 (5 bases). Trimming removed 1 base from V and 6 bases from J, with 19 bases in between. Germline V gives CDR1 LGHNT, CDR2 FRNRAP. This CDR3 has 17 residues. The CDR3, as DNA: TGTGCTAGTGGTTTGGGAGGTGGAGAGGGCTGGGTCAATGAGCAGTTCTTC. This translates into CASGLGGGEGWVNEQFF.

This clone was recorded once. V usage is TRBV28 and J usage is TRBJ2-2; the match to TRBD1 covers 9 bases. Germline lookup yields CDR1 MDHEN and CDR2 SYDVKM. The V gene end was trimmed by 6 bases and the J gene end by 3 bases; junction bases not matched to a gene: 5. The CDR3 is 15 residues long. CDR3 in amino acids: CASRRQGGYTGELFF. Here the CDR3 DNA reads TGTGCCAGCAGAAGACAGGGGGGATACACCGGGGAGCTGTTTTTT.

The chain uses TRBV7-2 and TRBJ1-6; D uncertain. V shed 4 bases and J shed 0 bases, with 4 bases lying between them. There are 14 residues in the CDR3. The V gene's germline CDR1 is SGHTA and CDR2 FQGNSA. The CDR3 region is CASSSSSYNSPLHF. In DNA form, the CDR3 reads TGTGCCAGCAGCTCGAGCTCCTATAATTCACCCCTCCACTTT.

The rearrangement uses TRBV18 and TRBJ1-2; possibly TRBD1 for D (5 bases). V shed 1 base and J shed 6 bases, with 12 bases lying between them. In germline, CDR1 is KGHSH, CDR2 LQKENI. This CDR3 has 14 amino acids. CDR3 bases: TGTGCCAGCTCACCACAGACAGACAGTGATGGCTACACCTTC. Its protein product is CASSPQTDSDGYTF.

The rearrangement uses TRBV6-4 and TRBJ2-1; 9 bases agree with TRBD2. The CDR3 is 16 residues long. The trim removed 3 bases at V and 8 bases at J, leaving 11 bases unmatched. Germline CDR1 MRHNA, CDR2 SNTAGT. CDR3: CASSDPSGGRRDEQFF. The CDR3 DNA is TGTGCCAGCAGTGATCCCAGCGGGGGGCGGAGGGATGAGCAGTTCTTC.

The chain has TRBV18 and TRBJ2-1, with TRBD2 as a possible D gene (6 bases). The length of the CDR3 is 18 residues. Between the trimmed V and J ends, which lost 3 bases and 4 bases, there was a span of 22 bases. Per germline, CDR1 KGHSH and CDR2 LQKENI. The CDR3 nucleotides read TGTGCCAGCTCACCGACGGCGGGGATCCCAACGGGTTACAATGAGCAGTTCTTC. Amino acids: CASSPTAGIPTGYNEQFF.

The gene calls are TRBV11-2 and TRBJ1-1; the D is unclear. The CDR3 extends over 12 amino acids. Germline V gene data show CDR1 as SGHAT and CDR2 as FQNNGV. Trimming stripped 4 bases from V and 11 bases from J, with 14 bases between. CDR3 coding DNA: TGTGCCAGCAGCTCGGAGGCCGCGGCCGCTTTCTTT. Protein sequence: CASSSEAAAAFF.

This clone was seen more than once but under ten times. The rearrangement uses TRBV10-1 and TRBJ2-3; D might be TRBD2 (6 bases). Germline V gene sequence: CDR1 WNHNN, CDR2 SYGVQD (reference sequence). Trimming pared 8 bases from V and 7 bases from J, leaving 19 bases between. The CDR3 has 14 residues. CDR3 sequence reads: CASGTGGSRNTQYF. CDR3 coding DNA: TGCGCCAGCGGGACTGGGGGATCTCGCAATACGCAGTATTTT.

This clone was observed once. This chain uses TRBV19 with TRBJ1-1, with 8 bases matching TRBD1. Looked up from germline, CDR1 is LNHDA and CDR2 is SQIVND (reference sequence). The CDR3 spans 14 residues. V gave up 5 bases and J gave up 1 base; unmatched junction bases: 3. CDR3 region: CASSPDRGNTEAFF. The DNA for the CDR3 is TGTGCCAGTAGTCCTGACAGGGGGAACACTGAAGCTTTCTTT. Full variable domain (missing parts from reference TRBV19 and TRBJ1-1): DGGITQSPKYLFRKEGQNVTLSCEQNLNHDAMYWYRQDPGQGLRLIYYSQIVNDFQKGDIAEGYSVSREKKESFPLTVTSAQKNPTAFYLCASSPDRGNTEAFFGQGTRLTVV.

With regard to this clone: Other DNA variants within this sample encode the same CDR3. The gene calls are TRBV15 and TRBJ2-3; the D gene is possibly TRBD2 (7 bases). The CDR3 spans 17 residues. V dropped 0 bases and J dropped 4 bases, with 17 bases sitting between them. Germline-derived CDR1 and CDR2 are LNHNV and YYDKDF (reference sequence). The CDR3 is CATSRDKGGGGADTQYF. The CDR3 bases are TGTGCCACCAGCAGAGATAAGGGGGGCGGGGGCGCAGATACGCAGTATTTT.

This sequence joins TRBV10-3 and TRBJ2-2, with TRBD1 as a possible D gene (6 bases). Trimming pared 4 bases from V and 6 bases from J, leaving 6 bases between. Germline V gene data show CDR1 as ENHRY and CDR2 as SYGVKD. The CDR3 covers 12 residues. The CDR3 region is CAISAGAGELFF. Written as DNA, the CDR3 is TGTGCCATCAGTGCAGGGGCCGGGGAGCTGTTTTTT.

The chain uses TRBV7-9 and TRBJ2-4; perhaps TRBD2 as D (6 bases). The germline V gene has CDR1 SEHNR and CDR2 FQNEAQ (reference sequence). V dropped 2 bases and J dropped 0 bases, with 11 bases sitting between them. The CDR3 is 16 amino acids. The CDR3 loop reads CASSLFAGIAKNIQYF. DNA for the CDR3: TGTGCCAGCAGCTTATTTGCGGGAATAGCCAAAAACATTCAGTACTTC.

The chain combines TRBV2 with TRBJ2-1; TRBD1 is a possible D gene (5 bases). The CDR3 totals 15 residues. Germline V lookup: CDR1 SNHLY, CDR2 FYNNEI. V lost 4 bases and J lost 0, with 10 bases in between. Here the CDR3 reads CASSVRQSSYNEQFF. The CDR3 bases are TGTGCCAGCAGTGTTAGACAGAGCTCCTACAATGAGCAGTTCTTC.

The V call is TRBV5-1, the J call TRBJ1-6; 7 bases are shared with TRBD1. CDR3 length: 14 residues. The trim removed 2 bases at V and 8 bases at J, leaving 4 bases unmatched. Germline assignment: CDR1 SGHRS and CDR2 YFSETQ. The CDR3 protein is CASSFTGVDSPLHF. The DNA of the CDR3 is TGCGCCAGCAGCTTCACAGGGGTAGATTCACCCCTCCACTTT.